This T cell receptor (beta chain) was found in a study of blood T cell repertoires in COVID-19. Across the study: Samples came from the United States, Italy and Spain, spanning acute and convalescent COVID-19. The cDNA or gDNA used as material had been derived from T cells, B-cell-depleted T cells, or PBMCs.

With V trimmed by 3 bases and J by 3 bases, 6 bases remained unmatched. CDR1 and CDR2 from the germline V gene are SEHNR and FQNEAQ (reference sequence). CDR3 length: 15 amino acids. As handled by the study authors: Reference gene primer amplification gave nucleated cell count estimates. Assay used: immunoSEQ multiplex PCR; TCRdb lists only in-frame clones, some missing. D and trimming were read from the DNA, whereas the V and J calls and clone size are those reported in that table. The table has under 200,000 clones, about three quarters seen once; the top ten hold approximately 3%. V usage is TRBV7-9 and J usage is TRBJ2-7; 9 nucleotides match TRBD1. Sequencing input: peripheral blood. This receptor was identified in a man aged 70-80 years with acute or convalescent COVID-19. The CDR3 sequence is CASSLGQGVSYEQYF. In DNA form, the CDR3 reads TGTGCCAGCAGCTTGGGACAGGGAGTTAGCTACGAGCAGTACTTC.